This passage covers 14 T cell receptor beta chains from one sample sequenced in a study of read filtering for tumor transcriptome and immune sequencing. Molecular barcoded adaptors covering alpha/delta and beta/gamma chains were used on 400 ng RNA. TCRdb reprocessed the reads with MiXCR, giving one entry per CDR3 protein. This table holds about 46,000 distinct CDR3 sequences, approximately 12% found once. The source material was a population of CD138-negative cells sorted from bone marrow. These receptors originate from a donor aged 40 or over with multiple myeloma.

This clonotype occurred many times. V and J are TRBV18 and TRBJ2-1; 8 bases fit TRBD1. Germline V gene lookup returns CDR1 KGHSH and CDR2 LQKENI. The length of the CDR3 is 14 residues. Trimming at V came to 5 bases and at J to 9 bases, leaving 9 bases not matched to a gene. CDR3 coding DNA: TGTGCCAGCTCAAGGGACAGGTTCGTCGGTGAGCAGTTCTTC. Encoded protein: CASSRDRFVGEQFF. The full variable domain, its missing parts supplied by reference TRBV18 and TRBJ2-1, is NAGVMQNPRHLVRRRGQEARLRCSPMKGHSHVYWYRQLPEEGLKFMVYLQKENIIDESGMPKERFSAEFPKEGPSILRIQQVVRGDSAAYFCASSRDRFVGEQFFGPGTRLTVL.

This clonotype was observed many times. The V gene is TRBV20-1, the J gene TRBJ2-5, with 12 bases fitting TRBD1. The CDR3 contains 15 residues. V shed 6 bases and J 4 bases; nucleotides not matched to a gene: 9. Germline CDR1 reads DFQATT; CDR2 reads SNEGSKA (reference sequence). The DNA for the CDR3 is TGCAGTGCCCGAACACCGGGACAGGGGGCAGAGACCCAGTACTTC. Translation gives CSARTPGQGAETQYF.

This clonotype was recorded at least ten times. The chain recombines TRBV5-4 with TRBJ2-1; tentatively, D is TRBD2 (7 bases). The CDR3 sequence is 16 residues long. The V end lost 0 bases, the J end lost 7 bases, and 17 bases lay between the germline ends. Germline V gene sequence: CDR1 SGHNT, CDR2 YYREEE (reference sequence). CDR3 sequence: CASSLGGASGKNEQFF. For the CDR3, the DNA is TGTGCCAGCAGCTTGGGGGGGGCTAGCGGTAAGAATGAGCAGTTCTTC. Full variable domain (outside the CDR3, taken from reference TRBV5-4 and TRBJ2-1): ETGVTQSPTHLIKTRGQQVTLRCSSQSGHNTVSWYQQALGQGPQFIFQYYREEENGRGNFPPRFSGLQFPNYSSELNVNALELDDSALYLCASSLGGASGKNEQFFGPGTRLTVL.

This clonotype was seen at least ten times. A read error is possible here, since a much larger clone lies one base away. The V call is TRBV20-1, the J call TRBJ2-1; no clear D gene. The CDR3 has 13 residues. Trimming pared 6 bases from V and 0 bases from J, leaving 9 bases between. Germline loops: CDR1 DFQATT, CDR2 SNEGSKA (reference sequence). CDR3 region: CSATYGSYNEQFF. The CDR3 coding sequence is TGCAGTGCAACTTATGGCTCCTACAATGAGCAGTTCTTC.

The chain employs TRBV29-1 and TRBJ2-7; D ambiguous. The germline V gene encodes CDR1 SQVTM and CDR2 ANQGSEA. The CDR3 sequence is 13 residues long. The ends were cut back, 4 bases at V and 2 bases at J, with 12 bases in the middle. The CDR3: CSVGVGQAYEQYF. CDR3 sequence (DNA): TGCAGCGTTGGAGTCGGCCAGGCCTACGAGCAGTACTTC.

This clonotype has at least ten counts. The chain joins TRBV18 to TRBJ1-5, with D uncertain. The CDR3 contains 13 residues. Germline CDR1 reads KGHSH; CDR2 reads LQKENI. Deletions cut 1 base from V and 4 bases from J, with 5 bases between. CDR3 coding DNA: TGTGCCAGCTCACCACAGGGAAATCAGCCCCAGCATTTT. This sequence encodes CASSPQGNQPQHF.

This clonotype was seen ten or more times. This rearrangement joins TRBV5-1 to TRBJ1-1; 7 positions agree with TRBD1. J gave up 1 base and V 3 bases, and 6 bases lay outside the gene matches. CDR1 is SGHRS, CDR2 YFSETQ, per germline. CDR3 length equals 15 residues. The CDR3 spells CASSSWTGPNTEAFF. CDR3 bases: TGCGCCAGCAGCTCGTGGACAGGCCCGAACACTGAAGCTTTCTTT.

A note on this clonotype: Relative to the germline gene, one junction end is altered; a read error may explain this. This chain uses TRBV3-1 with TRBJ2-7, with 7 bases identical to TRBD1. Germline CDR1 reads LGHDT; CDR2 reads YNNKEL (reference sequence). This CDR3 comprises 14 residues. CDR3 in DNA: TGTGCCTGCAGCCCATGCGACAGGGACTACGAGCAGTACTTC. This codes for CACSPCDRDYEQYF.

Points on this clonotype: Just one base apart from a much larger clone, this may be a read error. The conserved closing phenylalanine or tryptophan is absent in this CDR3, likely reflecting a read error. CDR3 protein: CSAGDPMGVGQPQHL. CDR3 nucleotides: TGCAGTGCTGGAGATCCTATGGGGGTGGGTCAGCCCCAGCATCTT. V and J are TRBV20-1 and TRBJ1-5; D is possibly TRBD1 (5 bases). Looked up from germline, CDR1 is DFQATT and CDR2 is SNEGSKA (reference sequence). There are 15 residues in the CDR3.

This clonotype was found a few times. The rearrangement joins TRBV3-1 to TRBJ1-3; D may be TRBD1 (6 bases). The CDR3 length is 16 residues. The germline CDR1 and CDR2 sequences are LGHDT and YNNKEL (reference sequence). Between the trimmed V and J ends, which lost 1 base and 0 bases, there was a span of 10 bases. The CDR3, as DNA: TGTGCCAGCAGCCAAGGGGGGCCGAGCTCTGGAAACACCATATATTTT. The encoded protein is CASSQGGPSSGNTIYF.

This clonotype has at least ten counts. The V gene is TRBV2, the J gene TRBJ1-1, with a weak D call TRBD1 (6 bases). V was cut by 7 bases and J by 4 bases, with 19 bases left in between. This CDR3 spans 15 amino acids. The V gene's germline CDR1 is SNHLY and CDR2 FYNNEI. The DNA of the CDR3 is TGTGCCAGCACCGAGGGGGGGGGGACTTTCACTGAAGCTTTCTTT. It is translated as CASTEGGGTFTEAFF.

As regards this clonotype: A read error is the likely source, as a far larger clone sits one nucleotide away. The chain is built from TRBV9 and TRBJ2-4, with 10 positions matching TRBD2. TRBJ2-3 matches the DNA end more closely, so the J call is doubtful. The CDR3 loop spans 14 amino acids. CDR1 is SGDLS and CDR2 is YYNGEE in the germline V gene. CDR3 loop: CACSSTALAGVQYF. DNA of the CDR3: TGTGCCTGCAGCTCTACGGCCCTAGCGGGAGTTCAGTATTTT.

As concerns this clonotype: The junction and the germline gene differ at one end; a read error may be behind it. The chain has TRBV20-1 and TRBJ1-6; D is unclear. Germline values: CDR1 DFQATT, CDR2 SNEGSKA (reference sequence). The CDR3 length is 15 residues. The CDR3 DNA reads TGCAGCGCTCGGGAAAGAAGCTCCTATAATCCACCCCTCCACTTT. Its protein is CSARERSSYNPPLHF.

This clonotype was detected many times. The chain is built from TRBV7-9 and TRBJ2-1; D is possibly TRBD2 (5 bases). The length of the CDR3 is 15 residues. Germline V CDR1 and CDR2: SEHNR, FQNEAQ (reference sequence). The V end was cut by 3 bases, the J end by 4 bases, with 13 bases between. This CDR3 is CASSFGELRYNEQFF. The CDR3 DNA reads TGTGCCAGCAGCTTTGGGGAGCTCAGGTACAATGAGCAGTTCTTC. The variable domain in full, completed from reference TRBV7-9 and TRBJ2-1, reads DTGVSQNPRHKITKRGQNVTFRCDPISEHNRLYWYRQTLGQGPEFLTYFQNEAQLEKSRLLSDRFSAERPKGSFSTLEIQRTEQGDSAMYLCASSFGELRYNEQFFGPGTRLTVL.